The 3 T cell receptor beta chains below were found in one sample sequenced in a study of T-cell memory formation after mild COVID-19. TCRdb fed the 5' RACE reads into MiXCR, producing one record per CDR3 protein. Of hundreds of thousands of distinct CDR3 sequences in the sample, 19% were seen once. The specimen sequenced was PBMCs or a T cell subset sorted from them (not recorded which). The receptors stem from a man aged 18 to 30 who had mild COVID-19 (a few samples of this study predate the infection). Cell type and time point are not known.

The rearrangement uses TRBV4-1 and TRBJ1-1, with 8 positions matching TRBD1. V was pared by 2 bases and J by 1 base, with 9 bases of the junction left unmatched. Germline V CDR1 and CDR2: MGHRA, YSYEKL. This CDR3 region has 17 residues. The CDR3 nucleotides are TGCGCCAGCAGCCAACCTCACACAGGGGGTTCGAACACTGAAGCTTTCTTT. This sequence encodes CASSQPHTGGSNTEAFF.

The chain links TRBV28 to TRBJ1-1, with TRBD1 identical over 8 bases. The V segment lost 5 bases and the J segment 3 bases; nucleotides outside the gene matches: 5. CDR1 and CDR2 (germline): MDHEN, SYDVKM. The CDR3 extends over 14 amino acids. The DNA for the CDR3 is TGTGCCAGCAGTCGGTACAGGGGGGACACTGAAGCTTTCTTT. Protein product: CASSRYRGDTEAFF.

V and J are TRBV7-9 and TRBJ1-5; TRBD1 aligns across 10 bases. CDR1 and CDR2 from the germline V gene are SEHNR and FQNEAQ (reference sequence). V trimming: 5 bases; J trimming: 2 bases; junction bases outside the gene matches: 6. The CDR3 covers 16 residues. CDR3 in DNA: TGTGCCAGCAGCCCCCACGGGACAGGGGGCAATCAGCCCCAGCATTTT. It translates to CASSPHGTGGNQPQHF.